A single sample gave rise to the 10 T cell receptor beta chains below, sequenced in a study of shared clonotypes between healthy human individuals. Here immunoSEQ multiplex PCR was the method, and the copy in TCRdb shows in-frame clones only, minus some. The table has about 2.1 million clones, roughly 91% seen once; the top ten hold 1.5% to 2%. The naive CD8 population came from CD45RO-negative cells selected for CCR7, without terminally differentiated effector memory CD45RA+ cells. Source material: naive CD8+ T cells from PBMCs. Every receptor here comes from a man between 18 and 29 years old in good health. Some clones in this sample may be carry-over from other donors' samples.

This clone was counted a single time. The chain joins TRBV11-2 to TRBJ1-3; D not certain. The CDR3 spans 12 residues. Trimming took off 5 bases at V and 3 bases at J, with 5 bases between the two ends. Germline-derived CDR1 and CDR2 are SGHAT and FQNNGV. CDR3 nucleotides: TGTGCCAGCAGCCCAAGTGGAAACACCATATATTTT. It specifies CASSPSGNTIYF.

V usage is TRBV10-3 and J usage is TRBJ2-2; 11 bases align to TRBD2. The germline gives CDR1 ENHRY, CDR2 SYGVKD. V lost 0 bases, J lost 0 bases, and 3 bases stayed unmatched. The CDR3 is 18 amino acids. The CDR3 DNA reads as TGTGCCATCAGTGAGTCAGTAGCGGGAGGGACGAACACCGGGGAGCTGTTTTTT. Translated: CAISESVAGGTNTGELFF.

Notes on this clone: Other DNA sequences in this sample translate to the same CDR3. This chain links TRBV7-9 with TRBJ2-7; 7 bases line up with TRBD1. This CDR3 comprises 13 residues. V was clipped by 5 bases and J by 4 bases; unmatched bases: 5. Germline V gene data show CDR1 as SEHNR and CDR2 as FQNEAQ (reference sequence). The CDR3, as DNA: TGTGCCAGCAGCCCAAAGGGGGCATACGAGCAGTACTTC. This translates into CASSPKGAYEQYF.

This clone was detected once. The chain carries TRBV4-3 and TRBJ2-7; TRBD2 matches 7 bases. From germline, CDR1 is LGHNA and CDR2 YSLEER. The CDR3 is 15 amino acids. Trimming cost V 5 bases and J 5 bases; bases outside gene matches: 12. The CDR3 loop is CASSYRRLAGNEQYF. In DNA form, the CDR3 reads TGCGCCAGCAGCTACCGAAGACTAGCAGGCAACGAGCAGTACTTC.

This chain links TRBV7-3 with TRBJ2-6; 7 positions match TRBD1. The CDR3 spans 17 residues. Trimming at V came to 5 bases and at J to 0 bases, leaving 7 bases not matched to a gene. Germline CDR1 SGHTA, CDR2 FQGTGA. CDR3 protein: CASSVWDRASGANVLTF. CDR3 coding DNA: TGTGCCAGCAGCGTATGGGACAGAGCCTCTGGGGCCAACGTCCTGACTTTC.

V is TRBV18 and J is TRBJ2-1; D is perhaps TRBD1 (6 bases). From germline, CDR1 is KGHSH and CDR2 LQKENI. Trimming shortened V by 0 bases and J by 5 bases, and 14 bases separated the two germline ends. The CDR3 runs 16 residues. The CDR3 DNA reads TGTGCCAGCTCACCACCGACAGGATTTAGGAACAATGAGCAGTTCTTC. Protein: CASSPPTGFRNNEQFF.

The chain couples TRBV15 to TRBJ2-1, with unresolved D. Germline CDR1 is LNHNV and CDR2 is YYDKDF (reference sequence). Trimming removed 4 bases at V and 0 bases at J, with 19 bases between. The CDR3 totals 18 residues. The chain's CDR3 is CATSKYDDIWGSYNEQFF. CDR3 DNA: TGTGCCACCAGCAAATACGACGATATATGGGGCTCCTACAATGAGCAGTTCTTC.

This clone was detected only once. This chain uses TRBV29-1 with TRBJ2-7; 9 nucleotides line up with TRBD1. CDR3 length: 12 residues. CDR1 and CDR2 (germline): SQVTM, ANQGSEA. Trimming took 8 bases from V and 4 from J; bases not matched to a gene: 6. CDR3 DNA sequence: TGCAGCCCAAGACAGGGGGGTTACGAGCAGTACTTC. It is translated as CSPRQGGYEQYF.

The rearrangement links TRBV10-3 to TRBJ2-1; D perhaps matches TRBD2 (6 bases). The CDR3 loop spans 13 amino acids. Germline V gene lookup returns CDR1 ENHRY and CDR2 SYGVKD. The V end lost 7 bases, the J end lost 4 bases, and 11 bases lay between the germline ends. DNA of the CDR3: TGTGCCATCACCGGCGGGAAGTACAATGAGCAGTTCTTC. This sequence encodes CAITGGKYNEQFF.

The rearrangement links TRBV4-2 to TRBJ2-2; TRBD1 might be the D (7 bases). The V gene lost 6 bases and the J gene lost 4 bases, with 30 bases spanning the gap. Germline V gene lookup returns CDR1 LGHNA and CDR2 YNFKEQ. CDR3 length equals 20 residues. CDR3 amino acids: CASSHSWAGNDGTVTGELFF. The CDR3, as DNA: TGTGCCAGCAGTCACAGCTGGGCGGGGAACGACGGGACAGTCACCGGGGAGCTGTTTTTT.